By share, the clone carrying this TCR beta chain ranks as medium-sized. The source of the sample is a study of T cell repertoires in aging, cancer and after chemotherapy. About the study: Pre- and post-chemotherapy samples were paired from chronic lymphocytic leukemia patients treated with fludarabine- or bendamustine-based regimens.

Germline CDR1 and CDR2: DFQATT and SNEGSKA (reference sequence). The CDR3 sequence is 15 residues long. V trimming: 3 bases; J trimming: 6 bases; junction bases outside the gene matches: 5. TRB rearrangements spanning V, D and J were amplified using mixed TRB-A/B primers. From the multiplex PCR reads, TCRdb called clonotypes with MiXCR, one entry per CDR3 protein. Of about 1,300 distinct CDR3 sequences in the sample, 25% to 30% were seen once. Amplification of TCR beta used genomic DNA extracted from peripheral blood. The material sequenced was blood. The genes are TRBV20-1 and TRBJ2-1, with 13 nucleotides matching TRBD2. This sequence was found in a human donor with a blood cancer. The CDR3 bases are TGCAGTGCTAGGACGACTAGCGGGGGGATCAATGAGCAGTTCTTC. Residues: CSARTTSGGINEQFF.